What follows are 8 T cell receptor beta chains derived from one specimen sequenced in a study of shared clonotypes between healthy human individuals. Assay: immunoSEQ multiplex PCR; the TCRdb copy retains only in-frame clones and omits some. This table has over a million clones, approximately 98.5% appearing once. The specimen was naive CD4+ T cells sorted from blood. Subset given: CD45RA+ positively selected. The receptors here all came from a man aged 30-40 years in good health.

The V and J genes are TRBV28 and TRBJ2-7, with D possibly TRBD1 on 5 matching bases. In germline, CDR1 is MDHEN, CDR2 SYDVKM. The CDR3 spans 16 residues. V lost 6 bases and J lost 1, with 19 bases in between. The CDR3 reads CASRRLLDKHSYEQYF. As DNA, the CDR3 is TGTGCCAGCAGACGCCTTCTGGACAAGCATTCCTACGAGCAGTACTTC.

The CDR3 here is CASSLYPGISETQYF. The CDR3, as DNA: TGTGCCAGCAGCTTATATCCGGGGATCTCTGAGACCCAGTACTTC. The V gene is TRBV7-3, the J gene TRBJ2-5, with D perhaps TRBD2 (5 bases). The CDR3 contains 15 residues. The ends were cut back, 2 bases at V and 5 bases at J, with 15 bases in the middle. CDR1 and CDR2 (germline): SGHTA, FQGTGA. Based on the CDR3 plus reference TRBV7-3 and TRBJ2-5, the full variable domain is GAGVSQTPSNKVTEKGKYVELRCDPISGHTALYWYRQSLGQGPEFLIYFQGTGAADDSGLPNDRFFAVRPEGSVSTLKIQRTERGDSAVYLCASSLYPGISETQYFGPGTRLLVL.

This clone was seen just once. The CDR3 sequence is CAWRGPTSGLYNEQFF. As DNA, the CDR3 is TGTGCCTGGAGGGGCCCCACTAGCGGCTTATACAATGAGCAGTTCTTC. The chain couples TRBV30 to TRBJ2-1, with 8 positions matching TRBD2. CDR3 size: 16 residues. Germline values: CDR1 GTSNPN, CDR2 SVGIG (reference sequence). Germline trimming cut 3 bases from V and 4 bases from J; bases unmatched to any gene: 11.

This chain joins TRBV4-1 and TRBJ1-3; D may be TRBD1 (6 bases). The CDR3 loop spans 14 amino acids. Trimming removed 2 bases at V and 3 bases at J, with 8 bases between. Germline CDR1 reads MGHRA; CDR2 reads YSYEKL. CDR3 in DNA: TGCGCCAGCAGCCAACAGGGGATTGGAAACACCATATATTTT. Translation: CASSQQGIGNTIYF.

With regard to this clone: Other nucleotide sequences in the sample specify the same CDR3. In DNA, the CDR3 is TGCGCCAGCAGTGAAGGCTACGAGCAGTACTTC. Translation gives CASSEGYEQYF. The chain is built from TRBV10-1 and TRBJ2-7; D is unresolved. The CDR3 loop spans 11 amino acids. The germline V gene has CDR1 WNHNN and CDR2 SYGVQD (reference sequence). Trimming took off 3 bases at V and 3 bases at J, with 3 bases between the two ends.

The chain joins TRBV6-5 to TRBJ2-7, with 7 bases fitting TRBD1. V trimming: 4 bases; J trimming: 2 bases; junction bases outside the gene matches: 5. Germline CDR1 reads MNHEY; CDR2 reads SVGAGI. CDR3 size: 14 residues. CDR3 loop: CASSSWTGPYEQYF. DNA for the CDR3: TGTGCCAGCAGTTCCTGGACAGGTCCCTACGAGCAGTACTTC.

This clone was observed a few times. Other DNA sequences within the sample encode an identical CDR3. The V and J genes are TRBV5-1 and TRBJ2-5; D remains unclear. This CDR3 spans 11 amino acids. V was cut by 0 bases and J by 5 bases, with 2 bases left in between. CDR1 and CDR2 from the germline V gene are SGHRS and YFSETQ. The CDR3 DNA reads TGCGCCAGCAGCTTGGAGGAGACCCAGTACTTC. Encoded protein: CASSLEETQYF.

This clone has only one observation. Other DNA sequences from this sample encode an identical CDR3 as well. The CDR3 DNA reads as TGTGCCAGCAGCTTGTCGGGGTCCACAGATACGCAGTATTTT. This encodes CASSLSGSTDTQYF. The chain employs TRBV5-4 and TRBJ2-3, with a weak D call TRBD2 (5 bases). From germline, CDR1 is SGHNT and CDR2 YYREEE (reference sequence). The CDR3 contains 14 residues. The ends were cut back, 1 base at V and 2 bases at J, with 8 bases in the middle. The complete variable domain, with remaining parts taken from reference TRBV5-4 and TRBJ2-3, reads ETGVTQSPTHLIKTRGQQVTLRCSSQSGHNTVSWYQQALGQGPQFIFQYYREEENGRGNFPPRFSGLQFPNYSSELNVNALELDDSALYLCASSLSGSTDTQYFGPGTRLTVL.